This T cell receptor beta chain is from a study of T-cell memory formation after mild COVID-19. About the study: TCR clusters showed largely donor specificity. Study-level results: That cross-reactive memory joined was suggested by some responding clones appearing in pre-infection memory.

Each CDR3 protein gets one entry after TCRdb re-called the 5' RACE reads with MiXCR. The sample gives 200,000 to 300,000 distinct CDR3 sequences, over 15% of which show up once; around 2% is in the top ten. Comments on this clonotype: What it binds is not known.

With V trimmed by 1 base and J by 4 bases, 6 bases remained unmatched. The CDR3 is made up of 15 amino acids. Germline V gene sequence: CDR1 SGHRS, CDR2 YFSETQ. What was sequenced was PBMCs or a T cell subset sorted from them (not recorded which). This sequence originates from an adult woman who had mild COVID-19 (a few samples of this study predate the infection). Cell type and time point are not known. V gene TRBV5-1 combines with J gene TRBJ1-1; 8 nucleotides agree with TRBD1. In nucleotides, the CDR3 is TGCGCCAGCAGCTTGACAGGGGGGAGTCCCACTGAAGCTTTCTTT. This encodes CASSLTGGSPTEAFF.